This T cell receptor beta chain derives from a study of siplizumab effects on memory and regulatory T cells. Study-level results: Naive T cells, seemingly more diverse than memory cells, seemed major alloresponse contributors. Proliferating siplizumab-cultured Tregs lacked confirmed suppressive function.

Method: immunoSEQ multiplex PCR; TCRdb's copy keeps in-frame clones and lacks some. The data hold over 100,000 clones, with 92% observed a single time. The count of this clone is one. What it binds is unknown. The sequenced sample consisted of Tregs sorted from blood. The receptor comes from a human donor in good health.

CDR3 region: CASSETTGNYGYTF. The CDR3 DNA is TGCGCCAGCAGCGAAACGACAGGGAACTATGGCTACACCTTC. V usage is TRBV5-1 and J usage is TRBJ1-2, with TRBD1 identical over 7 bases. Looked up from germline, CDR1 is SGHRS and CDR2 is YFSETQ. The CDR3 runs to 14 residues. Unmatched junction bases numbered 5, after V lost 4 bases and J lost 2 bases.